Each of the 15 T cell receptor beta chains below was sequenced from the same sample in a study of cytomegalovirus exposure and HLA in healthy donors. Both 60 Vbeta primers and 13 Jbeta primers went into the PCR. Data came from immunoSEQ multiplex PCR; TCRdb stores just in-frame clones and leaves some out. This sample has some 180,000 clones, with roughly 79% found just once. The sample was PBMCs. The receptors originated from a male donor in good health and CMV-seronegative.

The rearrangement links TRBV4-3 to TRBJ2-1, with D possibly being TRBD2 (5 bases). Trimming cost V 0 bases and J 10 bases, with 10 bases left between them. This CDR3 region has 13 residues. CDR1 and CDR2 from the germline V gene are LGHNA and YSLEER. DNA of the CDR3: TGCGCCAGCAGCCAAGATCAAAGCGGCGAGCAGTTCTTC. The encoded protein is CASSQDQSGEQFF.

The CDR3 bases are TGTGCCAGCAGTTACACCTTACAGGGTGGATCACCCCTCCACTTT. It specifies CASSYTLQGGSPLHF. The chain couples TRBV6-5 to TRBJ1-6, with D possibly matching TRBD1 (6 bases). CDR1 MNHEY and CDR2 SVGAGI come from the germline V gene. The CDR3 consists of 15 residues. Deletions cut 2 bases from V and 10 bases from J, with 15 bases between.

This clone was picked up a small number of times. Other nucleotide sequences in the sample specify the same CDR3. The genes are TRBV7-9 and TRBJ1-5; 10 positions match TRBD1. The CDR3 length is 14 residues. Germline CDR1 and CDR2: SEHNR and FQNEAQ (reference sequence). The trim removed 3 bases at V and 4 bases at J, leaving 0 bases unmatched. CDR3 sequence (DNA): TGTGCCAGCAGCTTGGGACAGGGGAATCAGCCCCAGCATTTT. This encodes CASSLGQGNQPQHF.

The genes are TRBV7-8 and TRBJ2-7; 7 bases align to TRBD2. Germline V lookup: CDR1 SGHVS, CDR2 FQNEAQ. The V and J ends lost 8 bases and 4 bases, in that order; junction bases with no gene match: 11. The CDR3 spans 14 residues. CDR3 residues: CASAQGGMGYEQYF. In nucleotides, the CDR3 is TGTGCCAGCGCCCAGGGAGGGATGGGGTACGAGCAGTACTTC.

V and J are TRBV9 and TRBJ1-1; D remains ambiguous. This CDR3 has 14 residues. In germline, CDR1 is SGDLS, CDR2 YYNGEE. V was trimmed by 0 bases and J by 0 bases, leaving 6 bases between them. This chain's CDR3 is CASSVDSLNTEAFF. CDR3 nucleotides: TGTGCCAGCAGCGTAGACAGCCTGAACACTGAAGCTTTCTTT.

The V gene is TRBV5-6, the J gene TRBJ1-2, with TRBD1 matching 9 bases. Losses at the gene ends were 4 bases for V and 5 bases for J; bases not matched to a gene: 15. This CDR3 is 17 amino acids long. CDR1 is SGHDT and CDR2 is YYEEEE in the germline V gene. The CDR3 loop reads CASSNSRQGGIGYGYTF. In DNA form, the CDR3 reads TGTGCCAGCAGCAATAGTCGACAGGGGGGGATTGGATATGGCTACACCTTC.

This rearrangement joins TRBV5-1 to TRBJ1-1, with 9 bases aligning to TRBD1. The CDR3 runs 14 residues. The trim removed 0 bases at V and 8 bases at J, leaving 5 bases unmatched. Germline CDR1 SGHRS, CDR2 YFSETQ. The CDR3 sequence: CASSLGTGVGEAFF. As DNA, the CDR3 is TGCGCCAGCAGCTTGGGGACAGGGGTAGGGGAAGCTTTCTTT.

This sequence joins TRBV30 and TRBJ2-7; 7 nucleotides match TRBD1. Germline assignment: CDR1 GTSNPN and CDR2 SVGIG (reference sequence). V shed 8 bases, J shed 7 bases, and the junction held 11 bases outside the gene matches. The CDR3 length is 12 residues. The CDR3 DNA reads TGTGCCATAGGCTCAGGGGGTAGGGAGCAGTACTTC. Protein product: CAIGSGGREQYF.

The chain has TRBV5-4 and TRBJ1-2, with D tentatively TRBD1 (6 bases). This CDR3 has 14 residues. Germline CDR1 and CDR2: SGHNT and YYREEE (reference sequence). Trimming cost V 6 bases and J 4 bases, with 16 bases left between them. CDR3: CASTRQEVVYGYTF. The CDR3 DNA reads as TGTGCCAGCACCAGACAGGAGGTGGTCTATGGCTACACCTTC.

The rearrangement uses TRBV12-5 and TRBJ1-5, with D possibly being TRBD1 (5 bases). The CDR3 contains 17 residues. Trimming shortened V by 1 base and J by 0 bases, and 13 bases separated the two germline ends. The germline V gene encodes CDR1 LGHNT and CDR2 FRNRAP. In nucleotides, the CDR3 is TGTGCTAGTGGTTTGGGGGCAGGGTGGGGTAGCAATCAGCCCCAGCATTTT. Translation gives CASGLGAGWGSNQPQHF.

Only a few counts were recorded for this clone. The genes are TRBV11-3 and TRBJ2-7; a weak D match, TRBD1 (5 bases). This CDR3 contains 14 residues. V lost 5 bases to trimming and J lost 0 bases, with 11 bases between them. Germline CDR1 reads SGHNT; CDR2 reads YENEEA. The CDR3 DNA reads TGTGCCAGCAGCCCGTCGGACACCTCCTACGAGCAGTACTTC. This sequence encodes CASSPSDTSYEQYF.

This clone was recorded a few times. CDR3 nucleotides: TGCGCCAGCAGCCAAGATAGCGGCGGCCAGCCCCAGCATTTT. Translated: CASSQDSGGQPQHF. The chain couples TRBV4-1 to TRBJ1-5, with D uncertain. Trimming took 0 bases from V and 7 from J, leaving 10 bases between them. CDR1 and CDR2 from the germline V gene are MGHRA and YSYEKL. The CDR3 sequence is 14 residues long.

This clone was observed once. The sample has other DNA sequences that encode this CDR3 too. The genes are TRBV28 and TRBJ1-5, with 7 bases matching TRBD1. CDR3 length equals 13 residues. Trimming took 6 bases from V and 7 from J; bases not matched to a gene: 6. Germline V gives CDR1 MDHEN, CDR2 SYDVKM. The CDR3 DNA is TGTGCCAGCAGCCCAGGGGGGAGGCAGCCCCAGCATTTT. It is translated as CASSPGGRQPQHF.

V usage is TRBV6-6 and J usage is TRBJ2-4; TRBD2 agrees at 8 bases. CDR1 is MNHNY and CDR2 is SVGAGI in the germline V gene (reference sequence). V lost 8 bases and J lost 7; bases outside the gene matches: 7. This CDR3 spans 13 amino acids. CDR3 coding DNA: TGTGCCAGCCGAAGAGCGGGAGAGAACATTCAGTACTTC. Protein sequence: CASRRAGENIQYF.

This clone was observed a single time. The rearrangement links TRBV5-6 to TRBJ2-3, with TRBD2 matching over 8 bases. V lost 0 bases, J lost 0 bases, and 9 bases stayed unmatched. Germline CDR1 reads SGHDT; CDR2 reads YYEEEE. The CDR3 is 18 residues long. This chain's CDR3 is CASSLGPRLAPSTDTQYF. The CDR3 DNA reads TGTGCCAGCAGCTTGGGTCCGAGACTAGCGCCTAGCACAGATACGCAGTATTTT.